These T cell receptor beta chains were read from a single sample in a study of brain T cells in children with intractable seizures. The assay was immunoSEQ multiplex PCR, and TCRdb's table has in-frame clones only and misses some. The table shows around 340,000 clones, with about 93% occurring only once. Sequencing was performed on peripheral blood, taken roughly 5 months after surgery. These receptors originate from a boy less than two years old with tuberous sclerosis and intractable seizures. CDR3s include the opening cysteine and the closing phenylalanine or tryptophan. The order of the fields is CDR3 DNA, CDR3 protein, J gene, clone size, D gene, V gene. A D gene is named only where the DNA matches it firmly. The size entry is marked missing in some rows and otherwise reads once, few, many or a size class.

TGTGCCAGTAGTATTGACTATCGCTATGAGCAGTTCTTC,CASSIDYRYEQFF,TRBJ2-1,.,.,TRBV19
TGTGCCAGCAGCCGAGGACAGGGAAGTAACTATGGCTACACCTTC,CASSRGQGSNYGYTF,TRBJ1-2,.,TRBD1,TRBV5-8
TGTGCCAGCAGTTACCTGGACTCACCGGGGATAGATACGCAGTATTTT,CASSYLDSPGIDTQYF,TRBJ2-3,.,.,TRBV7-8
TGTACCTTAGGGAGGAATGAAAAACTGTTTTTT,CTLGRNEKLFF,TRBJ1-4,.,.,TRBV5-6
TGTGCCAGCGCAGGGCTGAGCGAGCAGTACTTC,CASAGLSEQYF,TRBJ2-7,.,.,TRBV6-5
TGTGCCAGCAGTTGGACAGGGGAGGAGACCCAGTACTTC,CASSWTGEETQYF,TRBJ2-5,.,TRBD1,TRBV6-6
TGTGCCAGCAGCTTTGGGGTTCCTTACACAGATACGCAGTATTTT,CASSFGVPYTDTQYF,TRBJ2-3,.,.,TRBV7-8
TGTGCCAGCAGCCCAGGGACAGTGGCCTACAATGAGCAGTTCTTC,CASSPGTVAYNEQFF,TRBJ2-1,.,TRBD1,TRBV5-6
TGCAGTGCTAGTCTAGCGGGAGACGACGAGCAGTACTTC,CSASLAGDDEQYF,TRBJ2-7,.,TRBD2,TRBV20-1
TGCAGCGGCATGGAAGACTACGAGCAGTACTTC,CSGMEDYEQYF,TRBJ2-7,.,.,TRBV29-1
TGTGCCAGCAGCCCGACTAGCGGGAGGATGTACGAGCAGTACTTC,CASSPTSGRMYEQYF,TRBJ2-7,.,TRBD2,TRBV7-2
TGTGCCAGCAGCGGGCCCAATAAGGGAAACACTGAAGCTTTCTTT,CASSGPNKGNTEAFF,TRBJ1-1,.,.,TRBV2
TGTGCCAGCAGCCAAGAGATTGGGGGGCGCAATGAAGCTTTCTTT,CASSQEIGGRNEAFF,TRBJ1-1,.,.,TRBV14
TGTGCCAGTAGTAGGGGGGGCGCGTATTCACCCCTCCACTTT,CASSRGGAYSPLHF,TRBJ1-6,.,.,TRBV19
TGTGCCAGCAGTTACTCTAGCGGGGCTAGCACAGATACGCAGTATTTT,CASSYSSGASTDTQYF,TRBJ2-3,.,TRBD2,TRBV6-5
TGTGCCAGCAGTTCCCGGGGCCTAGCCGGTTGGGGTGGCTACACCTTC,CASSSRGLAGWGGYTF,TRBJ1-2,.,.,TRBV28
TGTGCCAGCAGTTTTGAACTCTACGGCTACACCTTC,CASSFELYGYTF,TRBJ1-2,once,.,TRBV12-3/TRBV12-4
TGTGCCAGCAGCTCCGGGGTCAGAGATACGCAGTATTTT,CASSSGVRDTQYF,TRBJ2-3,.,.,TRBV7-3
TGTGCCAGCAGCTATTACAGGGTGGGGTCTGGCTACACCTTC,CASSYYRVGSGYTF,TRBJ1-2,.,.,TRBV13
TGTGCCAGCAGCGAAATAACTGCTTCCCACAATGAGCAGTTCTTC,CASSEITASHNEQFF,TRBJ2-1,.,.,TRBV5-4
TGTGCCAGCAGCCCTGGGCTAGCGGGGGTCACAGATACGCAGTATTTT,CASSPGLAGVTDTQYF,TRBJ2-3,.,TRBD2,TRBV3-1/TRBV3-2
TGTGCCAGCAGCCAAGAGGGGGGCCCCGGGAACGAGCAGTACTTC,CASSQEGGPGNEQYF,TRBJ2-7,.,.,TRBV4-2
TGCAGCGTGGGGGACCCCGGACCCTACAATGAGCAGTTCTTC,CSVGDPGPYNEQFF,TRBJ2-1,.,.,TRBV29-1
TGTGCCAGTAGTCTACGGGAACAGGGGGCGCGAGGCTACACCTTC,CASSLREQGARGYTF,TRBJ1-2,.,TRBD1,TRBV19
TGTGCCAGCAGCTCGAGTAAGTCGGGACACCACCTCGTAAACTACGAGCAGTACTTC,CASSSSKSGHHLVNYEQYF,TRBJ2-7,.,.,TRBV7-6
TGCAGCGCCCACAGGGGAGGAAACACTGAAGCTTTCTTT,CSAHRGGNTEAFF,TRBJ1-1,.,TRBD1,TRBV29-1
TGTGCCAGTAGGGCCGACATACACAATCAGCCCCAGCATTTT,CASRADIHNQPQHF,TRBJ1-5,.,.,TRBV19
TGTGCCAGCAGACTCCGGGACAGGGTCGATGGCTACACCTTC,CASRLRDRVDGYTF,TRBJ1-2,.,TRBD1,TRBV3-1/TRBV3-2
TGTGCCAGCAGAGGGACAGGGGCCCTCTACGAGCAGTACTTC,CASRGTGALYEQYF,TRBJ2-7,.,TRBD1,TRBV2
TGTGCCAGCAGTGACTCAGGGCCCTCCGGGGAGCTGTTTTTT,CASSDSGPSGELFF,TRBJ2-2,.,.,TRBV6-4
TGTGCCTTGTACGAGCAGTACTTC,CALYEQYF,TRBJ2-7,.,.,TRBV21-1
TGTGCCAGTAGTATAGGAGGTCTAGCGGGGCAAGAGACCCAGTACTTC,CASSIGGLAGQETQYF,TRBJ2-5,.,TRBD2,TRBV19
TGTGCCAGCAGCTCCGCGGGACAGGGGAACTATGGCTACACCTTC,CASSSAGQGNYGYTF,TRBJ1-2,.,TRBD1,TRBV7-9
TGTGCCAGCTCACCAATGCCAGGGGGCGATGATACTGAAGCTTTCTTT,CASSPMPGGDDTEAFF,TRBJ1-1,.,TRBD1,TRBV18
TGCGCCAGCAGTACACCCGGGACAGGGACTTCGGGCTACACCTTC,CASSTPGTGTSGYTF,TRBJ1-2,.,TRBD1,TRBV23-1
TGTGCCAGCAGACCGGCTGGACAGGGGAAAGAAAAACTGTTTTTT,CASRPAGQGKEKLFF,TRBJ1-4,few,TRBD1,TRBV28
TGTGCCAGCAGCTCGCCGGGACTAGCGGGGGGTAAGGCTCCGTCCCGGTGGGAGCAGTACTTC,CASSSPGLAGGKAPSRWEQYF,TRBJ2-7,.,TRBD2,TRBV7-3
TGTGCCACCAGTGATGGGACAGTAATGGAGACCCAGTACTTC,CATSDGTVMETQYF,TRBJ2-5,.,TRBD1,TRBV24-1
TGTGCCAGCAGCTTAGGGCAGGTCAATTCTGGCTACACCTTC,CASSLGQVNSGYTF,TRBJ1-2,many,.,TRBV11-2
TGCGCCAGCAGCTTGGGGCCAGGGGAAGAGACCCAGTACTTC,CASSLGPGEETQYF,TRBJ2-5,.,.,TRBV5-1
TGTGCCAGCAGCTTGAGACAGTTCAACACTGAAGCTTTCTTT,CASSLRQFNTEAFF,TRBJ1-1,.,.,TRBV7-8
TGTGCCAGCAGTTCGACAGGGGATAGCAATCAGCCCCAGCATTTT,CASSSTGDSNQPQHF,TRBJ1-5,.,TRBD1,TRBV28
TGTGCCAGCAGCCAAAAAGCGGGAGGGCCGATTGAGCAGTACTTC,CASSQKAGGPIEQYF,TRBJ2-7,.,TRBD2,TRBV4-2
TGCGCCAGCAGTTCGAGCGGGGGAAACACCGGGGAGCTGTTTTTT,CASSSSGGNTGELFF,TRBJ2-2,once,TRBD2,TRBV5-1
TGTGCCAGCAGCTTAGTTACTAGTCCAGAGCAGTACTTC,CASSLVTSPEQYF,TRBJ2-7,.,.,TRBV7-9
TGCGCCAGCAGCCAAAGGACTAGCGGGAGCACAGATACGCAGTATTTT,CASSQRTSGSTDTQYF,TRBJ2-3,once,TRBD2,TRBV4-1
TGTGCCAGCAGCTCTCTCGGACTGGGGCAGTTCTTC,CASSSLGLGQFF,TRBJ2-1,once,.,TRBV11-3